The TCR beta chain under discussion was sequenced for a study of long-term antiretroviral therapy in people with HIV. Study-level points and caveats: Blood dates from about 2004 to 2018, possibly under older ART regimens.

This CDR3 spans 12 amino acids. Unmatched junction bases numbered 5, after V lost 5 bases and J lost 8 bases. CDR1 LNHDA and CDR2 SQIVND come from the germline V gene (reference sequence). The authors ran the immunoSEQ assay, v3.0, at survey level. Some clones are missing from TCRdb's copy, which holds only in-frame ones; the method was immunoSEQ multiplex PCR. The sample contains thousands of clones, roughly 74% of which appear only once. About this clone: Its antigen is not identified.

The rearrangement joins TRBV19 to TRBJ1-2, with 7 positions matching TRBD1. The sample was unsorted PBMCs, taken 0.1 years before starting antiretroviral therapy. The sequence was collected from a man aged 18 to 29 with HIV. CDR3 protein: CASSRVTGGYTF. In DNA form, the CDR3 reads TGTGCCAGTAGTCGCGTGACAGGGGGCTACACCTTC.